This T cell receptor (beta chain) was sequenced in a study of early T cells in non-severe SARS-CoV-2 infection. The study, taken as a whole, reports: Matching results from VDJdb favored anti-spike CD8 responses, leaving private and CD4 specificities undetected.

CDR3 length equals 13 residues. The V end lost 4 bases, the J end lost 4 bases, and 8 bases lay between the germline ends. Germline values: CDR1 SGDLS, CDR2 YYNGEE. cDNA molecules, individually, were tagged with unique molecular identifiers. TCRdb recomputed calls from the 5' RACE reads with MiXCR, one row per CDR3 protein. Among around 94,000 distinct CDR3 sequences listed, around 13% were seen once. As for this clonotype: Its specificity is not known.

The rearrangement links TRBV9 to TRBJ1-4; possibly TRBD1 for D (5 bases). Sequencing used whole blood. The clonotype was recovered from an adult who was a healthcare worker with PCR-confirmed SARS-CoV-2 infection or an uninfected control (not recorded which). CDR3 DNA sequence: TGTGCCAGCAGCCGGGGCTTTAATGAAAAACTGTTTTTT. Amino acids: CASSRGFNEKLFF.